Listed below are T cell receptor beta chains from one sample, sequenced in a study of blood T cells in healthy people across ages. TCRdb independently ran MiXCR on the 5' RACE reads; one entry per CDR3 protein. The sample has 550,000 to 600,000 distinct CDR3 sequences, around 50% seen once. Sequenced sample: blood. Receptor source: an elderly man in good health. CDR3s include the opening cysteine and the closing phenylalanine or tryptophan.

v_call: TRBV6-2/TRBV6-3
cdr3_aa: CASRTASNQPQHF

v_call: TRBV3-1
cdr3_aa: CASSQEDREFYNEQFF

v_call: TRBV29-1
cdr3_aa: CSVRGGIAGVDTGELFF

v_call: TRBV7-9
cdr3_aa: CASSQSWEEQYF

v_call: TRBV30
cdr3_aa: CAWQSGLVYVADTQYF

v_call: TRBV20-1
cdr3_aa: CSAREGGGRNNYGYTF

v_call: TRBV5-8
cdr3_aa: CASSKRDRDYGYTF

v_call: TRBV7-2
cdr3_aa: CVSSLMGVADTQYF

v_call: TRBV7-9
cdr3_aa: CASSSRRGATLEQYF

v_call: TRBV9
cdr3_aa: CASSVGAPQETQYF

v_call: TRBV11-2
cdr3_aa: CASSFQGAGYNEQFF

v_call: TRBV6-6
cdr3_aa: CASGPQGPHEQYF

v_call: TRBV7-8
cdr3_aa: CASSFGGGAYEQYF

v_call: TRBV4-3
cdr3_aa: CASSFMASAANTEAFF

v_call: TRBV20-1
cdr3_aa: CSARRFGRGGTYNSPLHF

v_call: TRBV20-1
cdr3_aa: CSAAQGKGSPLHF

v_call: TRBV29-1
cdr3_aa: CSVTQGRGEQPQHF

v_call: TRBV7-9
cdr3_aa: CASSLDWGSNTGELFF

v_call: TRBV14
cdr3_aa: CASSQELAGASGDTQYF

v_call: TRBV6-6
cdr3_aa: CSSGPQGAEQYF

v_call: TRBV12-3/TRBV12-4
cdr3_aa: CASNRQGTNEQFF

v_call: TRBV13
cdr3_aa: CASSLAVRGGPIIGNEQFF

v_call: TRBV20-1
cdr3_aa: CSARRGLAGYGYTF

v_call: TRBV28
cdr3_aa: CASSNPLFAGGISNEQFF

v_call: TRBV21-1
cdr3_aa: CASSIRMGQNNEQYF

v_call: TRBV15
cdr3_aa: CATSIDTSTDTQYF

v_call: TRBV7-9
cdr3_aa: CASSTDPTYGCTF